This TCR beta chain derives from a study of spatial heterogeneity in lung cancer. CDR3 length equals 14 residues. Germline CDR1 SQVTM, CDR2 ANQGSEA. Trimming took 7 bases from V and 0 from J, leaving 13 bases between them. The time point was: blood at routine non-recurrence follow-up after resection. This clonotype was picked up a small number of times. MiXCR was run by TCRdb on the 5' RACE reads, yielding one entry per CDR3 protein. Found here are about 43,000 distinct CDR3 sequences, 20% to 25% of them singletons; the top ten hold less than 8.5%. This clonotype was sampled from a female donor with early-stage non-small cell lung cancer. This chain joins TRBV29-1 and TRBJ1-3; TRBD1 might be the D (5 bases). Sample: PBMCs, taken at follow-up. The chain's CDR3 is CSAAGTNSGNTIYF. The CDR3 DNA reads as TGCAGCGCCGCGGGGACTAACTCTGGAAACACCATATATTTT.